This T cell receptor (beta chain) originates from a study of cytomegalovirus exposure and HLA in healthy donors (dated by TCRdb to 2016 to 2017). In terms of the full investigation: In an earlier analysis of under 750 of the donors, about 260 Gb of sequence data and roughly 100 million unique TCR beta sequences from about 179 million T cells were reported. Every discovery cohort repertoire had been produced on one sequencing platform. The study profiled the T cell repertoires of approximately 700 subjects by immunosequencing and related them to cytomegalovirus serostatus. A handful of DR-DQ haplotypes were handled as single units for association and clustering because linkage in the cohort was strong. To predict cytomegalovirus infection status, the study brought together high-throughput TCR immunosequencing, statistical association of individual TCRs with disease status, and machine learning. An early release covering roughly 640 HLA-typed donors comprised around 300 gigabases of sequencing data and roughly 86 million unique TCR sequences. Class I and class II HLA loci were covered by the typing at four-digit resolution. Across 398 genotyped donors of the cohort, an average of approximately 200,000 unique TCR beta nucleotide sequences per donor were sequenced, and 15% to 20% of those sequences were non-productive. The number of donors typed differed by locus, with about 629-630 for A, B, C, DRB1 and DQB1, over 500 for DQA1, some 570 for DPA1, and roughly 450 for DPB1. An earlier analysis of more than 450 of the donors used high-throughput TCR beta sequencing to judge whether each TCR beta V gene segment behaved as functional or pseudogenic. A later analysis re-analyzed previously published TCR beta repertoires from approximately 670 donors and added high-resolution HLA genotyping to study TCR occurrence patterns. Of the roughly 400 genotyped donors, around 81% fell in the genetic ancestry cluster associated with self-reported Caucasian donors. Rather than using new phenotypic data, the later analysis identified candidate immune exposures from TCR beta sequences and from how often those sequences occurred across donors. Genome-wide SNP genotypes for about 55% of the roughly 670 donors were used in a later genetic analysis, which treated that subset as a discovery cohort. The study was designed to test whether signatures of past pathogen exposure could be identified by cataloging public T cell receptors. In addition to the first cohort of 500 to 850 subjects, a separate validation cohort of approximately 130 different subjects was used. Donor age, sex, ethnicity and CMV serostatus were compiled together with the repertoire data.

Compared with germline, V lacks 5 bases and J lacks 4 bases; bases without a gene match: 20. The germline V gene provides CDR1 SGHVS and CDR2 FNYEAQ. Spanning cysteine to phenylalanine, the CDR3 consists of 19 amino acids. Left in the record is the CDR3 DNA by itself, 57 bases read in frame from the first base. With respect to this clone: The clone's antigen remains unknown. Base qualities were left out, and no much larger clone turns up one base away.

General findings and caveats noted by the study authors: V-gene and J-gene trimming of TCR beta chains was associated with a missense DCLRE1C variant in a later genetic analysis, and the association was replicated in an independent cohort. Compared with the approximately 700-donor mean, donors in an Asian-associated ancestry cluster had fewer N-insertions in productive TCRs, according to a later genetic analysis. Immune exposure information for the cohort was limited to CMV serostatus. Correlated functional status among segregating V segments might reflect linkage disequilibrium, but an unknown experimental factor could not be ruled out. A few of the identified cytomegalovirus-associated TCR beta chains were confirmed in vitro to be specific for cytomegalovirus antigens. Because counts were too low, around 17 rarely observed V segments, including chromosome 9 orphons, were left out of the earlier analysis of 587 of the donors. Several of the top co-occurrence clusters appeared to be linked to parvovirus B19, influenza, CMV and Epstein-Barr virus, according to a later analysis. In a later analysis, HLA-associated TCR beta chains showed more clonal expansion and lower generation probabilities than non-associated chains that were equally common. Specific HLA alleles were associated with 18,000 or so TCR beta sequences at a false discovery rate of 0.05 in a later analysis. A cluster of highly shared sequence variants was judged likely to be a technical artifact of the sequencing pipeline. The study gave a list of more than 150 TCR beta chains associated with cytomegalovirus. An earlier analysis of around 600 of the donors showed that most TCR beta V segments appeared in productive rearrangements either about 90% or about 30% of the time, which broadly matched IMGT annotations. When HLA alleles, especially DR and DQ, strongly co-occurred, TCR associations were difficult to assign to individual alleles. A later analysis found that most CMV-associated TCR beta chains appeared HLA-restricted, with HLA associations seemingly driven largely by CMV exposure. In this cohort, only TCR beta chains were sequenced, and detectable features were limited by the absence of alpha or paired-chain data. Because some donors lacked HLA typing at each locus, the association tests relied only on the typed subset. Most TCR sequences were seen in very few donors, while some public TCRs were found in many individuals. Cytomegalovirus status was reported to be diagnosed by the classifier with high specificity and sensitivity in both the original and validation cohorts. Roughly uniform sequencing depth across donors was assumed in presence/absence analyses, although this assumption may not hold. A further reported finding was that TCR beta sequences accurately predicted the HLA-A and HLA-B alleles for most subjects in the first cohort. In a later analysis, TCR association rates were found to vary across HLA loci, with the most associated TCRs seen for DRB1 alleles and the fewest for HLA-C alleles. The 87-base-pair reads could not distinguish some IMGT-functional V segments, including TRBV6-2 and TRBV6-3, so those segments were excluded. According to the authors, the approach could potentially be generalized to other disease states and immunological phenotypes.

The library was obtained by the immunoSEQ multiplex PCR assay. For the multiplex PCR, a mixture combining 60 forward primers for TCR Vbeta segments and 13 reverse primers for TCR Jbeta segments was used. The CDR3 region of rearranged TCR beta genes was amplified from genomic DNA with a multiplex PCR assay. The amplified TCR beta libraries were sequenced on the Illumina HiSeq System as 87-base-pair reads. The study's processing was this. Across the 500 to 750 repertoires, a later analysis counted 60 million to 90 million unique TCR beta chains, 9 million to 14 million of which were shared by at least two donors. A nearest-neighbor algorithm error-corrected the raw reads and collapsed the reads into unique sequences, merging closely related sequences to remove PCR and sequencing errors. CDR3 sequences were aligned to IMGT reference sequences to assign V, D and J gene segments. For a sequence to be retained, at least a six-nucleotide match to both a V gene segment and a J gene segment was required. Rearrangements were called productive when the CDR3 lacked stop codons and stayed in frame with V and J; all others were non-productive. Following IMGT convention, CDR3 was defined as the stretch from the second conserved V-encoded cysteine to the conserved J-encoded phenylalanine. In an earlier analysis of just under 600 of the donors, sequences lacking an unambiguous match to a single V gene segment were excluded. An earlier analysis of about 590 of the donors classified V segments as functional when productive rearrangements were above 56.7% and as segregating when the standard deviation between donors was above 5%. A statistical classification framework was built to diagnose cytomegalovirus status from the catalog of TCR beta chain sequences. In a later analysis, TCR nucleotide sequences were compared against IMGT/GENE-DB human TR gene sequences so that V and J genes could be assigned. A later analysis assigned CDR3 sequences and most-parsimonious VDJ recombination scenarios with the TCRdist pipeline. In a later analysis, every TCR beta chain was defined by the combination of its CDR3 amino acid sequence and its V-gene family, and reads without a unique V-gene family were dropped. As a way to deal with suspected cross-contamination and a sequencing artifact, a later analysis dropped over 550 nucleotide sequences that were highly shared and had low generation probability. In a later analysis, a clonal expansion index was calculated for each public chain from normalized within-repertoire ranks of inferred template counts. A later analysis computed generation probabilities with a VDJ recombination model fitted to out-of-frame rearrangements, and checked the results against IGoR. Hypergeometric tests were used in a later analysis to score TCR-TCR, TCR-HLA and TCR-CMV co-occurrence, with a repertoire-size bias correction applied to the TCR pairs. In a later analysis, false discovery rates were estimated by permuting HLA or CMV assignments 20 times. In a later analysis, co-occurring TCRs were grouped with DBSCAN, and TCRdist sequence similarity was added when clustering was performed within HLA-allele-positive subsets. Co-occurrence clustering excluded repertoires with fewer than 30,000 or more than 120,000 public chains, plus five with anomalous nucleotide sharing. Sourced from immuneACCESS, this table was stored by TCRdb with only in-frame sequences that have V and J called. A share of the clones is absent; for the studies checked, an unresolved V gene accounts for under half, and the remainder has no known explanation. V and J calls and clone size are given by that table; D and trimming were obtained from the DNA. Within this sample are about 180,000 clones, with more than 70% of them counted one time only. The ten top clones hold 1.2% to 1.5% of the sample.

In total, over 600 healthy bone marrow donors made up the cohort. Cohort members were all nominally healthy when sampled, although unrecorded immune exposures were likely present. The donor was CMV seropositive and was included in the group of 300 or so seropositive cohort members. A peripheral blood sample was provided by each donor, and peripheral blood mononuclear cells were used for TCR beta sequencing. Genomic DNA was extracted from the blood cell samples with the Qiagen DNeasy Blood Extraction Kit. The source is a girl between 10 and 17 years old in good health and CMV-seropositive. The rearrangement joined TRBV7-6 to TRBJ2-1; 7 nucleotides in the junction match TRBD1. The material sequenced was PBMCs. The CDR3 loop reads CASSLRQGAAGGRYNEQFF. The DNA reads TGTGCCAGCAGCCTCCGACAGGGAGCGGCAGGGGGTCGGTACAATGAGCAGTTCTTC. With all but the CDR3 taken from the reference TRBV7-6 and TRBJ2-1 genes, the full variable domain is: GAGVSQSPRYKVTKRGQDVALRCDPISGHVSLYWYRQALGQGPEFLTYFNYEAQQDKSGLPNDRFSAERPEGSISTLTIQRTEQRDSAMYRCASSLRQGAAGGRYNEQFFGPGTRLTVL.